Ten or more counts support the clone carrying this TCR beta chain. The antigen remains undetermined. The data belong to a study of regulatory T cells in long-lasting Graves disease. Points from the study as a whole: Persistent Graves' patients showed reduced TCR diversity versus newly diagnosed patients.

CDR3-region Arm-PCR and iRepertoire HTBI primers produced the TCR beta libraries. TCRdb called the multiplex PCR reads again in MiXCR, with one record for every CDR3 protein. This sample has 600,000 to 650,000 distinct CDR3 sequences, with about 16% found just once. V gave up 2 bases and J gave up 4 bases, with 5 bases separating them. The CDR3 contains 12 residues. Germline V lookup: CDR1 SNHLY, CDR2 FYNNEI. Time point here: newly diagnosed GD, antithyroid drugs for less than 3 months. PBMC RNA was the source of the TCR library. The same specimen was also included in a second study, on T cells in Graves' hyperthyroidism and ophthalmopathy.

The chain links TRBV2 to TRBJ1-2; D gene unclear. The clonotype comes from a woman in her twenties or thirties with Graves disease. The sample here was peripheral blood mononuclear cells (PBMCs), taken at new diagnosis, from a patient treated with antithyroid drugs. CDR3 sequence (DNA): TGTGCCAGCAGTGAACGGACCTATGGCTACACCTTC. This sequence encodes CASSERTYGYTF.